These 18 T cell receptor beta chains originate from one sample sequenced in a study of cytomegalovirus exposure and HLA in healthy donors. PCR was performed using 60 Vbeta and 13 Jbeta primers. The repertoire was sequenced with immunoSEQ multiplex PCR; TCRdb's copy has only in-frame clones and lacks some. This table has 120,000 to 150,000 clones, 75% to 80% appearing once. Sequencing used PBMCs. The receptors originated from a woman in her 40s in good health and CMV-seropositive.

For the CDR3, the DNA is TGTGCCAGCAACCCAAGAGGGTCGTACACTGAAGCTTTCTTT. As protein: CASNPRGSYTEAFF. This sequence joins TRBV2 and TRBJ1-1; no clear D gene. The germline CDR1 and CDR2 sequences are SNHLY and FYNNEI. The CDR3 has 14 residues. V lost 7 bases to trimming and J lost 3 bases, with 15 bases between them.

This chain uses TRBV6-5 with TRBJ2-2; tentatively, D is TRBD1 (5 bases). This CDR3 has 16 amino acids. Looked up from germline, CDR1 is MNHEY and CDR2 is SVGAGI. With 1 base removed from V and 7 bases from J, the gap between germline ends came to 16 bases. The CDR3 is CASSYYQGLDGGELFF. The CDR3 DNA reads as TGTGCCAGCAGTTACTACCAGGGTCTAGATGGCGGGGAGCTGTTTTTT.

This clone was seen a handful of times. This chain uses TRBV5-1 with TRBJ1-2, with TRBD1 as a possible D gene (5 bases). V lost 2 bases, J lost 0 bases, and 11 bases lay in between. The CDR3 is 15 residues long. Germline CDR1 SGHRS, CDR2 YFSETQ. CDR3 coding DNA: TGCGCCAGCAGCTTCCTGATGACAGCTAACTATGGCTACACCTTC. Its protein product is CASSFLMTANYGYTF.

This clone was observed once. The rearrangement links TRBV6-5 to TRBJ1-1; unclear D gene. This CDR3 comprises 15 residues. Germline V gene data show CDR1 as MNHEY and CDR2 as SVGAGI. The ends were cut back, 2 bases at V and 1 base at J, with 11 bases in the middle. CDR3 region: CASSYRGSRNTEAFF. The CDR3 nucleotides read TGTGCCAGCAGTTACCGCGGGTCCCGGAACACTGAAGCTTTCTTT.

This chain joins TRBV9 and TRBJ2-1; D is possibly TRBD2 (6 bases). Germline assignment: CDR1 SGDLS and CDR2 YYNGEE. There are 15 residues in the CDR3. V shed 2 bases and J shed 5 bases, with 14 bases lying between them. CDR3 DNA: TGTGCCAGCAGCGTCCGGGACTTAAGACACAATGAGCAGTTCTTC. Translating gives CASSVRDLRHNEQFF.

The chain joins TRBV27 to TRBJ2-3; TRBD1 is a possible D gene (5 bases). CDR3 length: 15 amino acids. The ends were cut back, 1 base at V and 0 bases at J, with 8 bases in the middle. The germline V gene has CDR1 MNHEY and CDR2 SMNVEV (reference sequence). The CDR3 DNA follows: TGTGCCAGCAGTTTATTGGGGCAAAGCACAGATACGCAGTATTTT. Encoded protein: CASSLLGQSTDTQYF.

This clone was found a few times. V is TRBV2 and J is TRBJ2-1, with 7 bases that match TRBD1. V shed 7 bases, J shed 7 bases, and the junction held 10 bases outside the gene matches. The V gene's germline CDR1 is SNHLY and CDR2 FYNNEI. This CDR3 contains 14 residues. This chain's CDR3 is CASNPQGRWNEQFF. The CDR3 region has the DNA TGTGCCAGCAACCCACAGGGGCGCTGGAATGAGCAGTTCTTC.

This chain links TRBV27 with TRBJ2-1; a possible D gene is TRBD2 (6 bases). The V end was cut by 6 bases, the J end by 3 bases, with 15 bases between. CDR1 and CDR2 from the germline V gene are MNHEY and SMNVEV (reference sequence). There are 15 residues in the CDR3. CDR3: CASRGLTQFYNEQFF. The CDR3 nucleotides are TGTGCCAGCAGGGGACTCACCCAATTCTACAATGAGCAGTTCTTC.

The J gene is TRBJ2-7, the V gene TRBV5-4, with TRBD2 matching over 10 bases. The V segment lost 3 bases and the J segment 2 bases; nucleotides outside the gene matches: 5. Per the germline V gene, CDR1 is SGHNT and CDR2 is YYREEE (reference sequence). The CDR3 covers 15 residues. The CDR3 DNA is TGTGCCAGCAGCTCCTCTAGCGGGAGCCCCTACGAGCAGTACTTC. It translates to CASSSSSGSPYEQYF.

The chain carries TRBV19 and TRBJ2-7; weak D call: TRBD2 (5 bases). In germline, CDR1 is LNHDA, CDR2 SQIVND (reference sequence). The CDR3 consists of 16 residues. The V and J ends lost 5 bases and 3 bases respectively, with 20 bases between them. In DNA form, the CDR3 reads TGTGCCAGTAGTTCCCTGGGGAGAGGGATTTACTACGAGCAGTACTTC. Its protein is CASSSLGRGIYYEQYF.

This clone was counted a few times. The chain has TRBV10-3 and TRBJ1-1, with D perhaps matching TRBD1 (5 bases). Trimming cost V 5 bases and J 0 bases, with 10 bases left between them. CDR1 is ENHRY and CDR2 is SYGVKD in the germline V gene. The CDR3 extends over 14 amino acids. The CDR3 loop is CAISRQGLNTEAFF. The CDR3 DNA follows: TGTGCCATCAGTAGGCAGGGATTGAACACTGAAGCTTTCTTT.

J is TRBJ2-3 and V is TRBV7-9, with a tentative D call TRBD1 (6 bases). Per germline, CDR1 SEHNR and CDR2 FQNEAQ (reference sequence). The CDR3 spans 15 residues. The V end was cut by 1 base, the J end by 2 bases, with 10 bases between. The CDR3 region is CASSLGQEFTDTQYF. Here the CDR3 DNA reads TGTGCCAGCAGCTTAGGACAGGAGTTCACAGATACGCAGTATTTT.

The chain recombines TRBV5-1 with TRBJ2-5, with D possibly matching TRBD2 (6 bases). Per germline, CDR1 SGHRS and CDR2 YFSETQ. V was cut by 0 bases and J by 5 bases, with 23 bases left in between. This CDR3 region has 18 residues. In DNA, the CDR3 is TGCGCCAGCAGCTTGGATAGCGGCGATACAGACGTGGGGGAGACCCAGTACTTC. Protein product: CASSLDSGDTDVGETQYF.

This clone was observed a few times. The V call is TRBV29-1, the J call TRBJ2-5, with D possibly being TRBD1 (6 bases). Germline V lookup: CDR1 SQVTM, CDR2 ANQGSEA. Trimming cost V 5 bases and J 6 bases, with 16 bases left between them. The CDR3 covers 13 residues. CDR3 in DNA: TGCAGCGTTCCTCGGGACACGGCGAAGACCCAGTACTTC. This sequence encodes CSVPRDTAKTQYF.

The gene calls are TRBV9 and TRBJ2-3; no reliable D call. V dropped 0 bases and J dropped 6 bases, with 14 bases sitting between them. The CDR3 loop spans 15 amino acids. The germline CDR1 and CDR2 sequences are SGDLS and YYNGEE. The CDR3 DNA follows: TGTGCCAGCAGCGTAGTCGTAGCTGAGGTGGATACGCAGTATTTT. Protein product: CASSVVVAEVDTQYF. The full variable domain, completed using reference TRBV9 and TRBJ2-3, is DSGVTQTPKHLITATGQRVTLRCSPRSGDLSVYWYQQSLDQGLQFLIQYYNGEERAKGNILERFSAQQFPDLHSELNLSSLELGDSALYFCASSVVVAEVDTQYFGPGTRLTVL.

This clone occurred once. The rearrangement uses TRBV15 and TRBJ2-3, with 11 bases identical to TRBD1. Germline-derived CDR1 and CDR2 are LNHNV and YYDKDF (reference sequence). Losses at the gene ends were 2 bases for V and 3 bases for J; bases not matched to a gene: 13. This CDR3 is built from 19 residues. CDR3 sequence: CATSRPQGQGVDSTDTQYF. CDR3 coding DNA: TGTGCCACCAGCAGACCCCAGGGACAGGGGGTCGATTCGACAGATACGCAGTATTTT.

The V and J genes are TRBV29-1 and TRBJ2-3; TRBD2 agrees at 8 bases. With 4 bases clipped from V and 5 bases from J, the junction kept 14 bases outside the gene matches. The germline CDR1 and CDR2 sequences are SQVTM and ANQGSEA. CDR3 size: 16 residues. Written as DNA, the CDR3 is TGCAGCGTTGTTTTAGCGGGACCCCGGAGAGGAGATACGCAGTATTTT. This translates into CSVVLAGPRRGDTQYF.

The table lists this clone with a few counts. The rearrangement uses TRBV12-5 and TRBJ1-3, with D maybe TRBD1 (5 bases). Looked up from germline, CDR1 is LGHNT and CDR2 is FRNRAP. V shed 5 bases and J shed 4 bases, with 9 bases lying between them. CDR3 length: 13 residues. The CDR3 DNA is TGTGCTAGTGGTGGAGGGGCAGGAAACACCATATATTTT. Translated, it gives CASGGGAGNTIYF.